This T cell receptor (beta chain) was documented in a study of blood T cell repertoires in COVID-19 (dated by TCRdb to 2020 to 2021). Notes on the research overall: Samples covering the acute and convalescent phases of COVID-19 were provided by collaborators in the United States, Italy and Spain. The material from the prospective study consisted of cDNA or gDNA derived from T cells, B-cell-depleted T cells, or PBMCs. Deeply sampled blood TCRbeta repertoires from subjects exposed to, actively infected with, or recovered from COVID-19 were included in the dataset. The repertoires were released in a freely available public database meant as a resource for research on the immune response to SARS-CoV-2. The samples were drawn from the first 160 participants of the ongoing ImmuneRACE study and from roughly 1,300 subjects provided by 6 global collaborators. Nearly every sample came with metadata listing a de-identified subject ID, COVID-19 status, age in years and sex. Where available, HLA class I and class II types were taken from metadata supplied by the sample provider and were not determined by assay-based typing. The full study reports these points: Clinical and demographic metadata were provided uncurated, with the amount varying by source and participant.

Regarding this clone: No antigen is known for it. No base-level quality is on record; no much larger clone is a single base apart.

From a lookup of the germline V gene (reference sequence), CDR1 and CDR2 are LGHDT and YNNKEL. V loses 0 bases at its end and J loses 10 bases; junction bases beyond the gene matches: 13. The CDR3, cysteine through phenylalanine, is 19 amino acids long. Only CDR3 DNA is held: 57 bases, read in frame from base 1. One collaborating source in Seattle enrolled patients while the patients were actively infected and followed the patients over time throughout the course of disease. Collaborating institutions collected whole blood in K2EDTA tubes following their own protocols. For TCRbeta analysis, collaborators shipped samples as frozen whole blood, isolated PBMCs, or DNA extracted from either of those sample types. TCRbeta CDR3 regions were amplified from genomic DNA using the immunoSEQ Assay, a bias-controlled multiplex PCR. The paper's data handling went like this. Nucleated cell counts per sample were estimated from amplification of reference gene primers within the assay. To quantify the absolute abundance of each unique TCRbeta CDR3 rearrangement, sequence reads were collapsed and filtered. For each sample, productive Simpson clonality was calculated by taking the square root of Simpson's diversity index across productive rearrangements. The source is immuneACCESS, and TCRdb retained only in-frame sequences with V and J called. Part of the clones is not carried over; for the studies checked, unresolved V genes explain less than half of this, and the remainder is unexplained. V, J and clone size reflect that table, while D and trimming were determined from the DNA. The sample data list some 50,000 clones, and 87% of these were observed just once. Over 2% of the sample rests with the top ten.

The sequence joins TRBV3-1 (or the pseudogene TRBV3-2) to TRBJ2-1; a stretch of 15 junction bases matches TRBD2. Sequencing was carried out using peripheral blood. The receptor's source is a woman older than 75 with COVID-19, enrolled during active disease. The nucleotides read TGTGCCAGCAGCCAAGATTGGAGAGGGACTAGCGGGAGGTTTGGGGAGCAGTTCTTC. Protein translation: CASSQDWRGTSGRFGEQFF.